Below, one TCR beta chain is given with its context. This specimen belongs to a study of CD8 T cells in Susac syndrome. Reverse transcription of roughly 0.45 to 1 ug RNA was performed with random hexamers. TCR beta CDR3 was amplified by immunoSEQ multiplex PCR. This amplification extended across 54 Vbeta and 13 Jbeta segments. Each CDR3 protein gets one entry after TCRdb re-called the immunoSEQ multiplex PCR reads with MiXCR. The data contain roughly 200,000 distinct CDR3 sequences, 85% to 95% of them seen just once; the ten biggest clones take up around 0.15%. The CDR3 covers 13 residues. V gave up 4 bases and J gave up 4 bases, with 10 bases separating them. CDR1 SQVTM and CDR2 ANQGSEA come from the germline V gene. CD8+ and CD4+ T cells taken from blood had their TCR beta sequenced.

This chain joins TRBV29-1 and TRBJ2-2; D gene uncertain. The clonotype originates from a human donor with multiple sclerosis. Specimen: CD8+ T cells from PBMCs. The CDR3 region is CSVGGTGTGELFF. CDR3 DNA: TGCAGCGTTGGGGGTACGGGCACCGGGGAGCTGTTTTTT.